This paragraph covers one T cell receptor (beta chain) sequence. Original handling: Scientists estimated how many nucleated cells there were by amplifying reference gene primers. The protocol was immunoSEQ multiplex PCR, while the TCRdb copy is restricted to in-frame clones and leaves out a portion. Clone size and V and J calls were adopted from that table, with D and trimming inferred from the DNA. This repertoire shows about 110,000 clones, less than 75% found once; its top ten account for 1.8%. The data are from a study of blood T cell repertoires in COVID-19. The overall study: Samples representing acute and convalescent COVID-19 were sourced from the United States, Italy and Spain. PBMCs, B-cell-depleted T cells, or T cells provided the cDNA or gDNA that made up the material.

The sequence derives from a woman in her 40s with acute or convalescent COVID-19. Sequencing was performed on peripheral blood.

CDR3 in amino acids: CAWNAGGETQYF. Written as DNA, the CDR3 is TGTGCCTGGAACGCTGGAGGGGAGACCCAGTACTTC. The chain recombines TRBV30 with TRBJ2-5; a weak D match, TRBD2 (6 bases). Germline CDR1 and CDR2: GTSNPN and SVGIG (reference sequence). The CDR3 loop spans 12 amino acids. With 4 bases removed from V and 5 bases from J, the gap between germline ends came to 11 bases.